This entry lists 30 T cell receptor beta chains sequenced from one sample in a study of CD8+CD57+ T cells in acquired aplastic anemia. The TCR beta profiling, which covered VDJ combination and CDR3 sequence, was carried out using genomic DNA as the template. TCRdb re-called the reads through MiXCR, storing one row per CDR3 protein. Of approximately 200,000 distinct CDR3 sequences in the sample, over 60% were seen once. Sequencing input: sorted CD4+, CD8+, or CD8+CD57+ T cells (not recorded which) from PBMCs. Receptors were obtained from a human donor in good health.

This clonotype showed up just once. The chain's CDR3 is CASSLVYPGTDANTEAFF. The DNA for the CDR3 is TGTGCCAGCAGCTTAGTTTATCCCGGGACAGATGCGAACACTGAAGCTTTCTTT. The rearrangement uses TRBV7-9 and TRBJ1-1; 7 bases match TRBD1. CDR3 length equals 18 residues. V was clipped by 1 base and J by 1 base; unmatched bases: 12. Germline CDR1 is SEHNR and CDR2 is FQNEAQ (reference sequence).

CDR3 nucleotide sequence: TGCAGTGCTAGAGACGCCGGGGGATTGCGAGAGACCCAGTACTTC. This translates into CSARDAGGLRETQYF. The V gene is TRBV20-1, the J gene TRBJ2-5; possibly TRBD2 for D (6 bases). The CDR3 has 15 residues. Germline V gene sequence: CDR1 DFQATT, CDR2 SNEGSKA (reference sequence). Trimming shortened V by 0 bases and J by 4 bases, and 15 bases separated the two germline ends.

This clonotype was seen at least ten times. This CDR3 is CATSRTGTRQANEQFF. For the CDR3, the DNA is TGTGCCACCAGCCGCACCGGGACTAGACAAGCCAATGAGCAGTTCTTC. The chain carries TRBV15 and TRBJ2-1; the match to TRBD2 covers 8 bases. Trimming took 5 bases from V and 6 from J; bases not matched to a gene: 12. Germline CDR1 is LNHNV and CDR2 is YYDKDF (reference sequence). The CDR3 covers 16 residues.

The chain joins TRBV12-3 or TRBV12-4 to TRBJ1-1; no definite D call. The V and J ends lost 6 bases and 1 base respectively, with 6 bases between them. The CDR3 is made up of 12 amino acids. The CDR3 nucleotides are TGTGCCAGCAGCCAGGAGAACACTGAAGCTTTCTTT. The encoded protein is CASSQENTEAFF.

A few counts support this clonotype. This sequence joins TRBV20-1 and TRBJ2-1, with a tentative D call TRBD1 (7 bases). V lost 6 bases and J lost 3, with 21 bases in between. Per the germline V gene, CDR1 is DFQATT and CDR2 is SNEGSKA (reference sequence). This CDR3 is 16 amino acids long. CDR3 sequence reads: CSALTLQGGNYNEQFF. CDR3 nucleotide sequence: TGCAGTGCCCTAACCCTCCAGGGGGGTAACTACAATGAGCAGTTCTTC.

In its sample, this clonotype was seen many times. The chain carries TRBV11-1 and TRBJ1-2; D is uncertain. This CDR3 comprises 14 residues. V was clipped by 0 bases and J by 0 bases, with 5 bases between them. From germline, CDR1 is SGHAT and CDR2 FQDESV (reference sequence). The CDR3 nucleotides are TGTGCCAGCAGCTTAGCGAAGGCTAACTATGGCTACACCTTC. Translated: CASSLAKANYGYTF.

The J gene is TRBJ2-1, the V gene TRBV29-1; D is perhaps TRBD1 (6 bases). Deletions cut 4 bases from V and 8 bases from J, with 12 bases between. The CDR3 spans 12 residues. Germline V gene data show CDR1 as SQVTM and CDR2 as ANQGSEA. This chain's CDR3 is CSVVMGADEQFF. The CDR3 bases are TGCAGCGTTGTTATGGGGGCCGATGAGCAGTTCTTC.

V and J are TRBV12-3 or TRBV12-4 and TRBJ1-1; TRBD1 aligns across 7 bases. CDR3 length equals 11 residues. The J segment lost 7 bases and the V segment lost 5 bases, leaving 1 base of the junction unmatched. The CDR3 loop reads CASSRQGEAFF. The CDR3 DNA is TGTGCCAGCAGTCGACAGGGTGAAGCTTTCTTT.

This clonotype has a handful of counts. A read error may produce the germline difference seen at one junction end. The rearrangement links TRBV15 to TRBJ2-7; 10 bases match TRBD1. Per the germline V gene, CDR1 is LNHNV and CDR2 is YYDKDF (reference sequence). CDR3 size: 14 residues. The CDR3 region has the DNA TGTGCCACCAGCGCCAGACAGGGGGCGCGGGTGGGGGACTTC. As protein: CATSARQGARVGDF.

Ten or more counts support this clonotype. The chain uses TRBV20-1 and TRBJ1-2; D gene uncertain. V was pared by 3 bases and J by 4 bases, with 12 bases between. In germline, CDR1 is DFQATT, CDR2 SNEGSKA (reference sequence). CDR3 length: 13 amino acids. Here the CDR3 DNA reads TGCAGTGCTAGCGCCGGTCCAGGCTATGGCTACACCTTC. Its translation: CSASAGPGYGYTF.

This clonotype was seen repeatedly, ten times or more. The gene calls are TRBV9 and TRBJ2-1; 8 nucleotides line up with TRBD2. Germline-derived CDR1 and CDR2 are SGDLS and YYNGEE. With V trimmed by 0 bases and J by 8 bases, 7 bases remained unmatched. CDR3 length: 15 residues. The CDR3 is CASSVGATGGDEQFF. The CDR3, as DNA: TGTGCCAGCAGCGTAGGAGCCACGGGAGGGGATGAGCAGTTCTTC.

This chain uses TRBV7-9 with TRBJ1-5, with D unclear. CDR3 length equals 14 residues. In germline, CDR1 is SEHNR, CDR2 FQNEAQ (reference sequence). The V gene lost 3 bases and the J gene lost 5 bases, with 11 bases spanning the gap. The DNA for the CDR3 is TGTGCCAGCAGCTTCGTAGCGGGAGATCAGCCCCAGCATTTT. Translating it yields CASSFVAGDQPQHF.

The CDR3 is CATSDPDRGSYEQYF. As DNA, the CDR3 is TGTGCCACCAGTGATCCCGACAGGGGGTCCTACGAGCAGTACTTC. The J gene is TRBJ2-7, the V gene TRBV24-1; 9 bases are shared with TRBD1. This CDR3 has 15 residues. CDR1 is KGHDR, CDR2 SFDVKD, per germline. The ends lost 3 bases at V and 1 base at J; junction bases unmatched: 3.

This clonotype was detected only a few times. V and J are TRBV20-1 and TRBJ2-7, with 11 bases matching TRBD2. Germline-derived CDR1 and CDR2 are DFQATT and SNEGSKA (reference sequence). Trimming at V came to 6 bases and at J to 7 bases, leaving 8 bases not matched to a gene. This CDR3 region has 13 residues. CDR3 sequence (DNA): TGCAGTGCGATACTAGCGGGAGTAGGTGAGCAGTACTTC. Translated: CSAILAGVGEQYF.

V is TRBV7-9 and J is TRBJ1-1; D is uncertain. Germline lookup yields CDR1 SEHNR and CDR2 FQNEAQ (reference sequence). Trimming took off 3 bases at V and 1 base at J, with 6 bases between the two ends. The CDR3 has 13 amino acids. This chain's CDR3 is CASSFWGNTEAFF. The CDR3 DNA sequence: TGTGCCAGCAGCTTCTGGGGGAACACTGAAGCTTTCTTT. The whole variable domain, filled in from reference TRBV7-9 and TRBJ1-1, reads DTGVSQNPRHKITKRGQNVTFRCDPISEHNRLYWYRQTLGQGPEFLTYFQNEAQLEKSRLLSDRFSAERPKGSFSTLEIQRTEQGDSAMYLCASSFWGNTEAFFGQGTRLTVV.

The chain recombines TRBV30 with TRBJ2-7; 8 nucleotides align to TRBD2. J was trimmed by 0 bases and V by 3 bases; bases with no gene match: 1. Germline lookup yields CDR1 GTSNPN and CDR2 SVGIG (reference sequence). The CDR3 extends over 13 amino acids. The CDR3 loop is CAWSSGSSYEQYF. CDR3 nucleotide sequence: TGTGCCTGGAGCAGCGGGAGCTCCTACGAGCAGTACTTC.

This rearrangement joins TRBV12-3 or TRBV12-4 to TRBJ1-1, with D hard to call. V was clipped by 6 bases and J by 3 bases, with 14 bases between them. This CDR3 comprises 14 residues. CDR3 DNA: TGTGCCAGCAGCCTTAGCGTGGTGTACACTGAAGCTTTCTTT. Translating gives CASSLSVVYTEAFF.

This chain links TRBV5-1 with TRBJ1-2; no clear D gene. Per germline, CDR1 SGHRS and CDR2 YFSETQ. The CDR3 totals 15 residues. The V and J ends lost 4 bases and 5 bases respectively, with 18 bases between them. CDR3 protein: CASSTDGSMGYGYTF. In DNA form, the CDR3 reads TGCGCCAGCAGCACGGACGGATCCATGGGGTATGGCTACACCTTC.

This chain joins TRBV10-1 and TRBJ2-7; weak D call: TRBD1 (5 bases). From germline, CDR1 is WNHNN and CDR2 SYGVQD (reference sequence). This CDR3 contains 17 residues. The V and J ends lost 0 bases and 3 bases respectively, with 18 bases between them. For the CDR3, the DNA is TGCGCCAGCAGTGAGTCGAAAGGTGCGACAGAGAGCTACGAGCAGTACTTC. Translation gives CASSESKGATESYEQYF.

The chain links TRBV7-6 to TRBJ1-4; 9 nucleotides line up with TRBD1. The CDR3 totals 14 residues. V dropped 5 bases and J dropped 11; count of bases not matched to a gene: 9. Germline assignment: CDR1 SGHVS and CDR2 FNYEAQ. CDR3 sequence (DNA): TGTGCCAGCAGCCCGTCGGGGACAGGGAGTAAACTGTTTTTT. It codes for CASSPSGTGSKLFF.

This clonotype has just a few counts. CDR3 bases: TGTGCCAGCAGTGTGGTCGGGTCTGGAAACACCATATATTTT. Translation: CASSVVGSGNTIYF. The chain recombines TRBV25-1 with TRBJ1-3, with D uncertain. Per germline, CDR1 MGHDK and CDR2 SYGVNS. Trimming cost V 4 bases and J 1 base, with 8 bases left between them. The CDR3 extends over 14 amino acids. Full variable domain (missing parts from reference TRBV25-1 and TRBJ1-3): EADIYQTPRYLVIGTGKKITLECSQTMGHDKMYWYQQDPGMELHLIHYSYGVNSTEKGDLSSESTVSRIRTEHFPLTLESARPSHTSQYLCASSVVGSGNTIYFGEGSWLTVV.

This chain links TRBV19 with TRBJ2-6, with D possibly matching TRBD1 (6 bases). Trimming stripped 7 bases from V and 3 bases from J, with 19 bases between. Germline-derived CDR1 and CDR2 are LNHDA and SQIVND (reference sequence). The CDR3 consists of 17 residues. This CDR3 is CASNMPHREHGANVLTF. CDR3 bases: TGTGCCAGTAACATGCCGCACAGGGAGCATGGGGCCAACGTCCTGACTTTC.

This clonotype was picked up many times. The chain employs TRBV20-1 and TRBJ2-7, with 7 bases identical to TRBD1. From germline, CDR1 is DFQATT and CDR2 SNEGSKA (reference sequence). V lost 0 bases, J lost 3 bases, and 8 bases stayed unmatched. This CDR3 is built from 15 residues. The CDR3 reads CSARDPGQDYYEQYF. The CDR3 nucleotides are TGCAGTGCTAGAGACCCCGGACAGGATTACTACGAGCAGTACTTC.

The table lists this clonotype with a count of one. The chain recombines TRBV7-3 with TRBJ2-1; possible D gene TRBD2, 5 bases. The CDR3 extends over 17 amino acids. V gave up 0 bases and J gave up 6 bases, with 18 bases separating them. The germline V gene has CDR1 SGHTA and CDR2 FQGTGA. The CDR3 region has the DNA TGTGCCAGCAGCTTAACGCACGGCTCTAGCTCTTTCAATGAGCAGTTCTTC. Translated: CASSLTHGSSSFNEQFF.

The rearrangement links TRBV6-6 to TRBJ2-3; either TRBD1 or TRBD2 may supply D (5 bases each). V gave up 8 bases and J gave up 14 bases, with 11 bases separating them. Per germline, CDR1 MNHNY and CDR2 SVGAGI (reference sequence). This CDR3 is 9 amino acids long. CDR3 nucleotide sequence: TGTGCCAGCGCGAGGGACCGGTATTTT. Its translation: CASARDRYF.

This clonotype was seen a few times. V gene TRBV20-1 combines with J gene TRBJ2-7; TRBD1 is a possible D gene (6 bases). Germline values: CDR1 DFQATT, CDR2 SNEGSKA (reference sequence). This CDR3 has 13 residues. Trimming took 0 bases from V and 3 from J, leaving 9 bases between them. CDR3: CSAREGALYEQYF. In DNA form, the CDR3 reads TGCAGTGCTAGAGAGGGGGCTCTCTACGAGCAGTACTTC.

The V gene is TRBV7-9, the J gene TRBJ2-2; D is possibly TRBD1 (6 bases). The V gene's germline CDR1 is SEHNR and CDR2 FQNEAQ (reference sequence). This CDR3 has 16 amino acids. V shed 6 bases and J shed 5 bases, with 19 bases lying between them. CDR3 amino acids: CASRFTQGRGTGELFF. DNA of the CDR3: TGTGCCAGCAGATTCACCCAGGGCAGGGGTACCGGGGAGCTGTTTTTT.

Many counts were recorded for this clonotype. The CDR3: CASSGGAENEQYF. The CDR3 DNA sequence: TGTGCCAGCTCAGGAGGGGCCGAGAACGAGCAGTACTTC. V and J are TRBV18 and TRBJ2-7, with TRBD2 as a possible D gene (6 bases). The CDR3 runs to 13 residues. V lost 5 bases and J 5 bases, leaving 13 bases between the germline ends. Germline loops: CDR1 KGHSH, CDR2 LQKENI.

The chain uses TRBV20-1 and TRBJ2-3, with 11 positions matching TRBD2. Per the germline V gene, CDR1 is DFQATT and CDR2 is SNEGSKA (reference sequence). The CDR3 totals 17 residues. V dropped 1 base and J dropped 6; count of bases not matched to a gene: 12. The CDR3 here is CSARGLPSGGLIDTQYF. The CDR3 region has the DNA TGCAGTGCTAGAGGCTTACCTAGCGGGGGGCTTATCGATACGCAGTATTTT.

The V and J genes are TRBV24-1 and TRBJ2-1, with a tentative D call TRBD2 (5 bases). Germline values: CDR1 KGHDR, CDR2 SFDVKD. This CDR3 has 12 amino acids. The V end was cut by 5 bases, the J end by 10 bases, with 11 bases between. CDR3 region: CATSGPRGEQFF. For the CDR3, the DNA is TGTGCCACCAGTGGCCCCCGAGGGGAGCAGTTCTTC.